The 20 T cell receptor beta chains presented below share a single source sample, sequenced in a study of T cell responses to AZD1222 COVID-19 vaccine. Only in-frame clones appear in the TCRdb table, and some are missing; sequencing was by immunoSEQ multiplex PCR. The sample has some 130,000 clones, 88% seen once; the top ten hold approximately 19%. The sample here was peripheral blood, taken on day 0 of MenACWY control vaccination. Receptors originate from an adult in good health.

The J gene is TRBJ1-4, the V gene TRBV10-3, with no clear D. Germline V gives CDR1 ENHRY, CDR2 SYGVKD. V lost 5 bases to trimming and J lost 8 bases, with 9 bases between them. The CDR3 is 12 amino acids. The CDR3 DNA is TGTGCCATCAGTCAACAGAGGGAAAAACTGTTTTTT. This encodes CAISQQREKLFF.

This clone was detected once. This sequence joins TRBV10-2 and TRBJ1-2; possible D gene TRBD1, 6 bases. The length of the CDR3 is 14 residues. V lost 6 bases and J 2 bases, leaving 13 bases between the germline ends. Germline CDR1 WSHSY, CDR2 SAAADI. DNA of the CDR3: TGCGCCAGCAGCCGGGACACCAAAAACTATGGCTACACCTTC. Amino acid sequence: CASSRDTKNYGYTF.

Remarks on this clone: The same CDR3 can be traced to other DNA sequences in this sample. V and J are TRBV18 and TRBJ1-1, with D unresolved. Trimming took off 2 bases at V and 1 base at J, with 5 bases between the two ends. Germline loops: CDR1 KGHSH, CDR2 LQKENI. CDR3 size: 13 residues. The DNA for the CDR3 is TGTGCCAGCTCACCAAGCCAGAACACTGAAGCTTTCTTT. It codes for CASSPSQNTEAFF.

In its sample, this clone was seen once. This rearrangement joins TRBV7-9 to TRBJ2-1; D unresolved. Germline loops: CDR1 SEHNR, CDR2 FQNEAQ (reference sequence). The CDR3 is made up of 11 amino acids. Trimming shortened V by 5 bases and J by 10 bases, and 9 bases separated the two germline ends. The CDR3 bases are TGTGCCAGCAGCCCTCATGACGAGCAGTTCTTC. Translation: CASSPHDEQFF.

The V call is TRBV2, the J call TRBJ2-7; maybe TRBD1 (6 bases). Between the trimmed V and J ends, which lost 9 bases and 4 bases, there was a span of 19 bases. The CDR3 runs to 14 residues. Germline V CDR1 and CDR2: SNHLY, FYNNEI. CDR3 in DNA: TGTGCCAGTTTAGGACAGCCGGATATTTACGAGCAGTACTTC. Translated: CASLGQPDIYEQYF. Based on the CDR3 plus reference TRBV2 and TRBJ2-7, the full variable domain is EPEVTQTPSHQVTQMGQEVILRCVPISNHLYFYWYRQILGQKVEFLVSFYNNEISEKSEIFDDQFSVERPDGSNFTLKIRSTKLEDSAMYFCASLGQPDIYEQYFGPGTRLTVT.

The chain employs TRBV6-5 and TRBJ2-7, with 9 positions matching TRBD1. Germline V CDR1 and CDR2: MNHEY, SVGAGI. The trim removed 7 bases at V and 7 bases at J, leaving 14 bases unmatched. This CDR3 has 15 residues. The CDR3 protein is CASKLQTGGFGEQYF. CDR3 nucleotides: TGTGCCAGCAAACTACAGACAGGGGGTTTCGGAGAGCAGTACTTC.

This clone was counted only a few times. The genes are TRBV7-9 and TRBJ1-2, with D possibly TRBD1 on 6 matching bases. CDR1 SEHNR and CDR2 FQNEAQ come from the germline V gene (reference sequence). This CDR3 comprises 16 residues. Trimming stripped 1 base from V and 0 bases from J, with 12 bases between. CDR3 coding DNA: TGTGCCAGCAGCTTAGGAGCAGGGGTTTCTAACTATGGCTACACCTTC. It yields the protein CASSLGAGVSNYGYTF. Full variable domain (outside the CDR3, taken from reference TRBV7-9 and TRBJ1-2): DTGVSQNPRHKITKRGQNVTFRCDPISEHNRLYWYRQTLGQGPEFLTYFQNEAQLEKSRLLSDRFSAERPKGSFSTLEIQRTEQGDSAMYLCASSLGAGVSNYGYTFGSGTRLTVV.

The rearrangement joins TRBV28 to TRBJ1-4; perhaps TRBD1 as D (5 bases). Trimming took off 0 bases at V and 2 bases at J, with 10 bases between the two ends. The CDR3 consists of 16 residues. Germline lookup yields CDR1 MDHEN and CDR2 SYDVKM. The CDR3 sequence: CASSLWGELTNEKLFF. Written as DNA, the CDR3 is TGTGCCAGCAGTTTATGGGGGGAGTTGACTAATGAAAAACTGTTTTTT.

J is TRBJ2-1 and V is TRBV5-1; D remains ambiguous. Germline V CDR1 and CDR2: SGHRS, YFSETQ. The CDR3 contains 11 residues. Trimming shortened V by 5 bases and J by 7 bases, and 7 bases separated the two germline ends. CDR3 in amino acids: CASREGNEQFF. The CDR3 bases are TGCGCCAGCAGGGAAGGGAATGAGCAGTTCTTC.

The J gene is TRBJ2-5, the V gene TRBV18, with D unresolved. Germline loops: CDR1 KGHSH, CDR2 LQKENI. V lost 3 bases, J lost 4 bases, and 9 bases lay in between. CDR3 length: 13 residues. In nucleotides, the CDR3 is TGTGCCAGCTCACCCGGCGGTATAGAGACCCAGTACTTC. Residues: CASSPGGIETQYF. Variable domain in full (rest from reference TRBV18 and TRBJ2-5): NAGVMQNPRHLVRRRGQEARLRCSPMKGHSHVYWYRQLPEEGLKFMVYLQKENIIDESGMPKERFSAEFPKEGPSILRIQQVVRGDSAAYFCASSPGGIETQYFGPGTRLLVL.

The chain has TRBV29-1 and TRBJ1-1; unclear D gene. The germline V gene has CDR1 SQVTM and CDR2 ANQGSEA. Trimming cost V 5 bases and J 6 bases, with 16 bases left between them. This CDR3 is 13 amino acids long. The CDR3 region has the DNA TGCAGCGTTTCTGGGCTAAGTGGCGCTGAAGCTTTCTTT. This encodes CSVSGLSGAEAFF. The whole variable domain, filled in from reference TRBV29-1 and TRBJ1-1, reads SAVISQKPSRDICQRGTSLTIQCQVDSQVTMMFWYRQQPGQSLTLIATANQGSEATYESGFVIDKFPISRPNLTFSTLTVSNMSPEDSSIYLCSVSGLSGAEAFFGQGTRLTVV.

The chain carries TRBV6-5 and TRBJ2-2; D perhaps matches TRBD2 (5 bases). Germline CDR1 reads MNHEY; CDR2 reads SVGAGI. The CDR3 spans 13 residues. Trimming took off 5 bases at V and 10 bases at J, with 14 bases between the two ends. This CDR3 reads CASSKIGGPELFF. Here the CDR3 DNA reads TGTGCCAGCAGTAAAATAGGAGGCCCGGAGCTGTTTTTT.

This CDR3 is CASSATSGRANEQFF. CDR3 nucleotides: TGTGCCAGCAGCGCAACTAGCGGGAGGGCGAATGAGCAGTTCTTC. J is TRBJ2-1 and V is TRBV11-2; 13 positions match TRBD2. The CDR3 is made up of 15 amino acids. Germline V gene data show CDR1 as SGHAT and CDR2 as FQNNGV. Trimming cost V 5 bases and J 7 bases; bases outside gene matches: 5. Looking up the rest from reference TRBV11-2 and TRBJ2-1 gives the full variable domain: EAGVAQSPRYKIIEKRQSVAFWCNPISGHATLYWYQQILGQGPKLLIQFQNNGVVDDSQLPKDRFSAERLKGVDSTLKIQPAKLEDSAVYLCASSATSGRANEQFFGPGTRLTVL.

This clone was observed once. The genes are TRBV20-1 and TRBJ2-7; D is possibly TRBD2 (6 bases). The CDR3 is 15 residues long. Germline V gene lookup returns CDR1 DFQATT and CDR2 SNEGSKA (reference sequence). The germline V and J ends were trimmed by 3 bases and 3 bases, with 18 bases remaining between them. The CDR3 coding sequence is TGCAGTGCTAGTCCTGCGGCGGGAAACCTCTACGAGCAGTACTTC. It is translated as CSASPAAGNLYEQYF.

The chain recombines TRBV4-2 with TRBJ2-1, with 7 bases lining up with TRBD2. Per germline, CDR1 LGHNA and CDR2 YNFKEQ. Trimming cost V 1 base and J 9 bases; bases outside gene matches: 0. This CDR3 has 12 residues. CDR3 DNA sequence: TGTGCCAGCAGCCAAGGGGGGGGTGAGCAGTTCTTC. Translating it yields CASSQGGGEQFF.

The rearrangement uses TRBV6-4 and TRBJ2-1; 11 bases fit TRBD2. CDR1 and CDR2 (germline): MRHNA, SNTAGT. J lost 3 bases, V lost 9 bases, and 7 bases had no gene match. The CDR3 runs 15 residues. In DNA, the CDR3 is TGTGCCAGGGGTAGACTAGCGGGACGCTACAATGAGCAGTTCTTC. Translation gives CARGRLAGRYNEQFF.

A single count supports this clone. V and J are TRBV5-1 and TRBJ2-7; 8 nucleotides line up with TRBD2. The junction had 6 bases not matched to a gene; V was cut back by 4 bases and J by 3 bases. The CDR3 runs to 14 residues. Germline assignment: CDR1 SGHRS and CDR2 YFSETQ. The CDR3 nucleotides read TGCGCCAGCAGCCCTAGGACTAGCTTCTACGAGCAGTACTTC. It is translated as CASSPRTSFYEQYF. The whole variable domain, filled in from reference TRBV5-1 and TRBJ2-7, reads KAGVTQTPRYLIKTRGQQVTLSCSPISGHRSVSWYQQTPGQGLQFLFEYFSETQRNKGNFPGRFSGRQFSNSRSEMNVSTLELGDSALYLCASSPRTSFYEQYFGPGTRLTVT.

This chain joins TRBV4-1 and TRBJ1-2; 10 bases are shared with TRBD1. The germline gives CDR1 MGHRA, CDR2 YSYEKL. There are 14 residues in the CDR3. After removal of 4 bases from V and 7 bases from J, the junction contained 6 bases not matched to a gene. CDR3 bases: TGCGCCAGCAGCCGAGGGACAGGGGCTAGTGGCTACACCTTC. Encoded protein: CASSRGTGASGYTF.

The chain uses TRBV5-1 and TRBJ2-3; 9 bases line up with TRBD2. V gave up 8 bases and J gave up 6 bases; unmatched junction bases: 16. Germline loops: CDR1 SGHRS, CDR2 YFSETQ. CDR3 length: 16 amino acids. The CDR3 sequence: CASAGVLAGGPDTQYF. DNA of the CDR3: TGCGCCAGTGCGGGTGTGTTGGCGGGAGGGCCGGATACGCAGTATTTT.

The chain couples TRBV7-9 to TRBJ1-5; TRBD1 agrees at 7 bases. With V trimmed by 5 bases and J by 6 bases, 10 bases remained unmatched. Germline lookup yields CDR1 SEHNR and CDR2 FQNEAQ (reference sequence). The CDR3 runs 15 residues. The CDR3 nucleotides read TGTGCCAGCAGCCATGAAGGCAGGGGGTTTCAGCCCCAGCATTTT. Protein product: CASSHEGRGFQPQHF.